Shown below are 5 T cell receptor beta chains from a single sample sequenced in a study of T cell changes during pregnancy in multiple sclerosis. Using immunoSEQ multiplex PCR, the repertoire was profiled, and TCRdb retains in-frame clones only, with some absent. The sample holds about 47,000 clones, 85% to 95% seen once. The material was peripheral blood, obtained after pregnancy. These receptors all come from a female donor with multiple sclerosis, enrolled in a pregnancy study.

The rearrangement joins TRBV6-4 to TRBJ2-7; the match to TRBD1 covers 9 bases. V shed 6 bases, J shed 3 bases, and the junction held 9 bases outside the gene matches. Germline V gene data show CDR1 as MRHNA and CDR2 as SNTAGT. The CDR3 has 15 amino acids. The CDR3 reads CASSATGGPIYEQYF. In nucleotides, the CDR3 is TGTGCCAGCAGCGCCACAGGGGGCCCGATCTACGAGCAGTACTTC.

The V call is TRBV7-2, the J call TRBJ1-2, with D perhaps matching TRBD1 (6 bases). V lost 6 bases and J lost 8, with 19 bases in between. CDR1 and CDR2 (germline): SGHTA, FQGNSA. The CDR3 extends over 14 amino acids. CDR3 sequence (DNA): TGTGCCAGCAGGAGGGGGACGGAGAGTTTAGGCTACACCTTC. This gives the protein CASRRGTESLGYTF. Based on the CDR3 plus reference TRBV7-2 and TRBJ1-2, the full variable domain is GAGVSQSPSNKVTEKGKDVELRCDPISGHTALYWYRQSLGQGLEFLIYFQGNSAPDKSGLPSDRFSAERTGGSVSTLTIQRTQQEDSAVYLCASRRGTESLGYTFGSGTRLTVV.

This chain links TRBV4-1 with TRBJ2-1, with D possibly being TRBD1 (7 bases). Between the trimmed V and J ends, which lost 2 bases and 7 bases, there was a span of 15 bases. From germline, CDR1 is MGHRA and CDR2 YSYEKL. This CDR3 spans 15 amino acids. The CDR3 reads CASSQQSGGRNEQFF. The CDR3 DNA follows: TGCGCCAGCAGCCAACAGTCAGGGGGGAGGAATGAGCAGTTCTTC.

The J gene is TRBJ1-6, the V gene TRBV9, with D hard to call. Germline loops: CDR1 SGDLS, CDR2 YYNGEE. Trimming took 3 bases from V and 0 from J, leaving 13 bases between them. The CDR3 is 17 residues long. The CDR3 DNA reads TGTGCCAGCAGCGGTACGCAGGCGGGCTCCTATAATTCACCCCTCCACTTT. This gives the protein CASSGTQAGSYNSPLHF.

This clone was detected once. CDR3 protein: CASSSTGADGDEQFF. CDR3 coding DNA: TGTGCCAGCAGCTCCACAGGGGCCGATGGCGATGAGCAGTTCTTC. The V gene is TRBV13, the J gene TRBJ2-1; 7 bases agree with TRBD1. V shed 4 bases, J shed 8 bases, and the junction held 11 bases outside the gene matches. This CDR3 spans 15 amino acids. The germline V gene encodes CDR1 PRHDT and CDR2 FYEKMQ (reference sequence). Drawing the rest from reference TRBV13 and TRBJ2-1, the complete variable domain is AAGVIQSPRHLIKEKRETATLKCYPIPRHDTVYWYQQGPGQDPQFLISFYEKMQSDKGSIPDRFSAQQFSDYHSELNMSSLELGDSALYFCASSSTGADGDEQFFGPGTRLTVL.